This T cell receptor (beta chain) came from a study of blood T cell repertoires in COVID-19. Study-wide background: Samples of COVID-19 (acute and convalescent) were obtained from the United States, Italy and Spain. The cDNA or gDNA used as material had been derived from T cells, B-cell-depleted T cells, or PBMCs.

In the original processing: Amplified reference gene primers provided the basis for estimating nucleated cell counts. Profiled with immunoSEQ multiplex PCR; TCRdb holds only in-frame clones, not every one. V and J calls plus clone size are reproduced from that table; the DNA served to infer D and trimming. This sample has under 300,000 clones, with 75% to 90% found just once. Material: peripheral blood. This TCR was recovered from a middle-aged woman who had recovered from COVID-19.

In nucleotides, the CDR3 is TGCGCCAGCAGTCCTACCCTAGGGCAGGGCGAACATGGGCAGTTCTTC. Amino acids: CASSPTLGQGEHGQFF. The chain has TRBV10-1 and TRBJ2-1; D possibly corresponds to TRBD1 (5 bases). The CDR3 has 16 amino acids. Trimming cost V 5 bases and J 12 bases, with 26 bases left between them. The germline CDR1 and CDR2 sequences are WNHNN and SYGVQD (reference sequence).